This T cell receptor (beta chain) derives from a study of blood T cell repertoires in COVID-19. About the study: COVID-19 samples, acute and convalescent, were from the United States, Italy and Spain. PBMCs, B-cell-depleted T cells, or T cells were the source of the cDNA or gDNA that made up the material.

This table comes from immunoSEQ multiplex PCR, and its TCRdb copy is limited to in-frame clones, with some not included. The sample lists fewer than 450,000 clones; about 90% were seen once. The CDR3 length is 18 residues. Per the germline V gene, CDR1 is LGHDT and CDR2 is YNNKEL (reference sequence). The J segment lost 5 bases and the V segment lost 2 bases, leaving 17 bases of the junction unmatched. The sample consisted of peripheral blood. The clonotype originates from a woman younger than 35 who had recovered from COVID-19. The V and J genes are TRBV3-1 (or the pseudogene TRBV3-2) and TRBJ2-5; TRBD2 matches at 7 bases. CDR3 nucleotides: TGTGCCAGCAGCCAATTGGGATCGCAGGGCGGGAGAGGGGAGACCCAGTACTTC. The encoded protein is CASSQLGSQGGRGETQYF.